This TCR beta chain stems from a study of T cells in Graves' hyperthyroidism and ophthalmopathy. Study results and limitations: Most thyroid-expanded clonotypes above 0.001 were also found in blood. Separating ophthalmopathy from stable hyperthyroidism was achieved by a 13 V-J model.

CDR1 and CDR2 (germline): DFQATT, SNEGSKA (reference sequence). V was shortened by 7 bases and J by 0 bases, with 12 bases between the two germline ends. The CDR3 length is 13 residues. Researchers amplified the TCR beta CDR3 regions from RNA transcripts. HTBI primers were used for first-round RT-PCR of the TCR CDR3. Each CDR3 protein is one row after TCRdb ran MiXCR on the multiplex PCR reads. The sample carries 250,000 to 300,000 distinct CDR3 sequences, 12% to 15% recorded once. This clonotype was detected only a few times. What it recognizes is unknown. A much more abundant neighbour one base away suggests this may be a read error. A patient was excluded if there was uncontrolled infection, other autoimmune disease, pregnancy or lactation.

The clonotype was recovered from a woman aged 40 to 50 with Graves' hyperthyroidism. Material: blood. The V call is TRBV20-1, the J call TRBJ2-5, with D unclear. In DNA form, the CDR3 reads TGCAGTGTGTTGGCGAGCAACCAAGAGACCCAGTACTTC. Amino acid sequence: CSVLASNQETQYF.